A single sample is the source of the 17 T cell receptor beta chains below, sequenced in a study of blood T cell repertoires in COVID-19. Clones were read by immunoSEQ multiplex PCR, and TCRdb kept only the in-frame ones, dropping some. Among about 160,000 clones listed, approximately 84% were seen once. The sample consisted of peripheral blood. The receptors derive from an elderly woman with acute or convalescent COVID-19.

The chain combines TRBV4-2 with TRBJ1-1; D call uncertain. Per germline, CDR1 LGHNA and CDR2 YNFKEQ. Trimming removed 0 bases from V and 11 bases from J, with 13 bases in between. The CDR3 spans 13 residues. The CDR3 loop reads CASSQDLEAVAFF. DNA for the CDR3: TGTGCCAGCAGCCAAGATCTGGAAGCGGTGGCTTTCTTT.

The chain combines TRBV11-1 with TRBJ2-7; TRBD2 aligns across 7 bases. V trimming: 5 bases; J trimming: 4 bases; junction bases outside the gene matches: 5. The germline gives CDR1 SGHAT, CDR2 FQDESV (reference sequence). CDR3 size: 13 residues. This CDR3 reads CASSTEREYEQYF. CDR3 coding DNA: TGTGCCAGCAGCACTGAGCGGGAATACGAGCAGTACTTC.

J is TRBJ1-1 and V is TRBV30, with D possibly TRBD1 on 6 matching bases. The germline V and J ends were trimmed by 6 bases and 3 bases, with 8 bases remaining between them. CDR1 and CDR2 (germline): GTSNPN, SVGIG (reference sequence). The CDR3 consists of 11 residues. The CDR3, as DNA: TGTGCCTGTACAGGGTACACTGAAGCTTTCTTT. The encoded protein is CACTGYTEAFF.

The J gene is TRBJ1-6, the V gene TRBV27, with D possibly matching TRBD1 (6 bases). Germline V gene lookup returns CDR1 MNHEY and CDR2 SMNVEV (reference sequence). V gave up 7 bases and J gave up 4 bases, with 26 bases separating them. The CDR3 covers 19 residues. The CDR3 DNA sequence: TGTGCCAGCACGCATCGACTCGGGGGGCAGTTAGGTTATAATTCACCCCTCCACTTT. As protein: CASTHRLGGQLGYNSPLHF.

The chain recombines TRBV12-3 or TRBV12-4 with TRBJ1-1; the match to TRBD1 covers 8 bases. This CDR3 is 13 amino acids long. Losses at the gene ends were 6 bases for V and 4 bases for J; bases not matched to a gene: 4. CDR3 DNA sequence: TGTGCCAGCAGCTCCCAGGGGGCCACTGAAGCTTTCTTT. Its protein is CASSSQGATEAFF.

This clone was counted at least ten times. The rearrangement joins TRBV5-4 to TRBJ2-1; 11 nucleotides align to TRBD2. The ends lost 4 bases at V and 7 bases at J; junction bases unmatched: 10. CDR1 and CDR2 from the germline V gene are SGHNT and YYREEE (reference sequence). CDR3 length: 16 amino acids. The CDR3: CASSLGTSGLGNEQFF. CDR3 bases: TGTGCCAGCAGCCTTGGGACTAGCGGCCTCGGGAATGAGCAGTTCTTC. Supplemented by reference TRBV5-4 and TRBJ2-1, the full variable domain reads ETGVTQSPTHLIKTRGQQVTLRCSSQSGHNTVSWYQQALGQGPQFIFQYYREEENGRGNFPPRFSGLQFPNYSSELNVNALELDDSALYLCASSLGTSGLGNEQFFGPGTRLTVL.

The chain recombines TRBV2 with TRBJ2-1; TRBD1 matches 8 bases. Germline assignment: CDR1 SNHLY and CDR2 FYNNEI. The junction had 2 bases not matched to a gene; V was cut back by 6 bases and J by 4 bases. CDR3 length: 13 amino acids. The DNA of the CDR3 is TGTGCCAGCAGCGGACAGGGTTACAATGAGCAGTTCTTC. Protein sequence: CASSGQGYNEQFF.

This rearrangement joins TRBV5-1 to TRBJ2-3; 9 bases map to TRBD1. This CDR3 is built from 15 residues. CDR1 and CDR2 (germline): SGHRS, YFSETQ. V lost 0 bases, J lost 5 bases, and 4 bases stayed unmatched. The DNA of the CDR3 is TGCGCCAGCAGCTTGGGACAGGGGGGTTTAGATACGCAGTATTTT. Translated, it gives CASSLGQGGLDTQYF.

The V gene is TRBV3-1 (or the pseudogene TRBV3-2), the J gene TRBJ1-6, with 8 bases matching TRBD1. The CDR3 is 16 amino acids. Germline V gene sequence: CDR1 LGHDT, CDR2 YNNKEL (reference sequence). V dropped 1 base and J dropped 7; count of bases not matched to a gene: 6. CDR3 sequence reads: CASSQAGQGRNSPLHF. The CDR3 nucleotides read TGTGCCAGCAGCCAAGCCGGACAGGGACGGAATTCACCCCTCCACTTT.

J is TRBJ1-5 and V is TRBV4-1; no clear D gene. Between the trimmed V and J ends, which lost 1 base and 9 bases, there was a span of 13 bases. The CDR3 totals 14 residues. CDR1 and CDR2 from the germline V gene are MGHRA and YSYEKL. The CDR3 DNA sequence: TGCGCCAGCAGCCAAGGTCCGGGTCGGGGGCCCCAGCATTTT. It is translated as CASSQGPGRGPQHF.

This chain joins TRBV2 and TRBJ2-5, with 12 bases aligning to TRBD2. The CDR3 is made up of 17 amino acids. The germline gives CDR1 SNHLY, CDR2 FYNNEI. Germline trimming cut 5 bases from V and 5 bases from J; bases unmatched to any gene: 12. Written as DNA, the CDR3 is TGTGCCAGCAGTCGGAGTCTAGCGGGAGGGCTCGGGGAGACCCAGTACTTC. This gives the protein CASSRSLAGGLGETQYF.

CDR3 DNA: TGTGCCAGCAGCCAGACAGGGGGCAGGAACACCATATATTTT. It translates to CASSQTGGRNTIYF. The gene calls are TRBV3-1 (or the pseudogene TRBV3-2) and TRBJ1-3, with TRBD1 matching over 10 bases. Trimming at V came to 3 bases and at J to 7 bases, leaving 3 bases not matched to a gene. This CDR3 has 14 residues. The germline V gene encodes CDR1 LGHDT and CDR2 YNNKEL (reference sequence).

The chain is built from TRBV7-2 and TRBJ2-3, with D possibly matching TRBD1 (5 bases). Germline CDR1 and CDR2: SGHTA and FQGNSA. This CDR3 region has 14 residues. V was clipped by 4 bases and J by 3 bases, with 11 bases between them. The CDR3 DNA is TGTGCCAGCAGCTCCCCCAGGGAAACAGATACGCAGTATTTT. Translated: CASSSPRETDTQYF.

The genes are TRBV2 and TRBJ1-6, with D maybe TRBD1 (6 bases). The germline V gene has CDR1 SNHLY and CDR2 FYNNEI. The ends were cut back, 6 bases at V and 5 bases at J, with 17 bases in the middle. This CDR3 is built from 16 residues. The CDR3 loop reads CASRAQGRGNNSPLHF. Here the CDR3 DNA reads TGTGCCAGCAGGGCACAGGGTAGGGGGAATAATTCACCCCTCCACTTT.

This clone showed up just a few times. The rearrangement uses TRBV6-5 and TRBJ1-1, with 9 bases fitting TRBD1. CDR3 length: 15 residues. After removal of 5 bases from V and 5 bases from J, the junction contained 9 bases not matched to a gene. The V gene's germline CDR1 is MNHEY and CDR2 SVGAGI. As DNA, the CDR3 is TGTGCCAGCAGTCCAGGCGGGACAGGGAATACTGAAGCTTTCTTT. Its translation: CASSPGGTGNTEAFF.

V gene TRBV11-2 combines with J gene TRBJ1-3; no definite D call. Deletions cut 4 bases from V and 7 bases from J, with 14 bases between. CDR1 SGHAT and CDR2 FQNNGV come from the germline V gene. CDR3 length: 14 residues. The CDR3 nucleotides are TGTGCCAGCAGCTCAGCCCGGGAACCGAACACCATATATTTT. As protein: CASSSAREPNTIYF. Based on the CDR3 plus reference TRBV11-2 and TRBJ1-3, the full variable domain is EAGVAQSPRYKIIEKRQSVAFWCNPISGHATLYWYQQILGQGPKLLIQFQNNGVVDDSQLPKDRFSAERLKGVDSTLKIQPAKLEDSAVYLCASSSAREPNTIYFGEGSWLTVV.

The J gene is TRBJ1-6, the V gene TRBV5-1; 9 positions agree with TRBD1. The CDR3 contains 14 residues. Germline V gene sequence: CDR1 SGHRS, CDR2 YFSETQ. V lost 7 bases and J lost 7; bases outside the gene matches: 6. CDR3 amino acids: CASGAGQGNSPLHF. The CDR3 region has the DNA TGCGCCAGCGGTGCGGGACAGGGAAATTCACCCCTCCACTTT.